These 5 T cell receptor beta chains came from one sample sequenced in a study of blood T cell repertoires in COVID-19. The assay was immunoSEQ multiplex PCR, and TCRdb's table has in-frame clones only and misses some. The sample has a few hundred thousand clones; around 90% are singletons. Sequencing used peripheral blood. These receptors all come from a human donor in a cohort sampled during active COVID-19.

This clone has just a few counts. This sequence joins TRBV7-8 and TRBJ2-7; 10 bases fit TRBD2. The CDR3 is made up of 15 amino acids. V lost 5 bases to trimming and J lost 3 bases; unmatched junction nucleotides: 7. From germline, CDR1 is SGHVS and CDR2 FQNEAQ. This chain's CDR3 is CASSHRTSGFYEQYF. DNA for the CDR3: TGTGCCAGCAGCCACAGGACTAGCGGTTTCTACGAGCAGTACTTC. Based on the CDR3 plus reference TRBV7-8 and TRBJ2-7, the full variable domain is GAGVSQSPRYKVAKRGQDVALRCDPISGHVSLFWYQQALGQGPEFLTYFQNEAQLDKSGLPSDRFFAERPEGSVSTLKIQRTQQEDSAVYLCASSHRTSGFYEQYFGPGTRLTVT.

This chain uses TRBV28 with TRBJ1-2; 8 nucleotides line up with TRBD1. This CDR3 spans 15 amino acids. Germline lookup yields CDR1 MDHEN and CDR2 SYDVKM. With V trimmed by 5 bases and J by 2 bases, 7 bases remained unmatched. CDR3 in amino acids: CASSAQGVQNYGYTF. In DNA, the CDR3 is TGTGCCAGCAGTGCACAGGGGGTTCAGAACTATGGCTACACCTTC.

The rearrangement joins TRBV5-1 to TRBJ2-7; 9 positions agree with TRBD1. V was pared by 1 base and J by 6 bases, with 11 bases of the junction left unmatched. Per the germline V gene, CDR1 is SGHRS and CDR2 is YFSETQ. The length of the CDR3 is 16 residues. The CDR3 DNA is TGCGCCAGCAGCTTGACCGGGGGACAGGGTCCCCGCGAGCAGTACTTC. It yields the protein CASSLTGGQGPREQYF. Drawing the rest from reference TRBV5-1 and TRBJ2-7, the complete variable domain is KAGVTQTPRYLIKTRGQQVTLSCSPISGHRSVSWYQQTPGQGLQFLFEYFSETQRNKGNFPGRFSGRQFSNSRSEMNVSTLELGDSALYLCASSLTGGQGPREQYFGPGTRLTVT.

This chain joins TRBV4-1 and TRBJ1-2; 8 nucleotides agree with TRBD1. Germline V gene lookup returns CDR1 MGHRA and CDR2 YSYEKL. After removal of 6 bases from V and 5 bases from J, the junction contained 8 bases not matched to a gene. This CDR3 region has 14 residues. The CDR3 here is CASRPPGQAYGYTF. Written as DNA, the CDR3 is TGCGCCAGCAGACCTCCGGGACAGGCGTATGGCTACACCTTC.

The chain combines TRBV4-1 with TRBJ2-2, with 10 nucleotides matching TRBD2. The CDR3 is 19 residues long. Trimming at V came to 1 base and at J to 3 bases, leaving 11 bases not matched to a gene. CDR1 is MGHRA, CDR2 YSYEKL, per germline. CDR3 residues: CASSQAGSPSGGYTGELFF. CDR3 in DNA: TGCGCCAGCAGCCAAGCGGGGTCGCCTAGCGGGGGCTACACCGGGGAGCTGTTTTTT.